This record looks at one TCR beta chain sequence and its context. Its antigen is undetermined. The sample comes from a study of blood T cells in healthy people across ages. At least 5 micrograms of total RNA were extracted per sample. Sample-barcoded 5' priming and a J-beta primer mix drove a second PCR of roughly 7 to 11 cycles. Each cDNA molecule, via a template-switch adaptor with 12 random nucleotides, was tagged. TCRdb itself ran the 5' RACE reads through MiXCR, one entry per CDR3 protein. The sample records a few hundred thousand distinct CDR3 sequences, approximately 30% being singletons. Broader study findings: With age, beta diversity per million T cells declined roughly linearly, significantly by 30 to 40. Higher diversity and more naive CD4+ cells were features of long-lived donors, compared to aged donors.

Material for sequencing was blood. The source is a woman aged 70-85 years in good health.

CDR3 sequence: CASSAPGQGVGEKLFF. CDR3 nucleotides: TGTGCCAGCAGCGCACCGGGACAGGGAGTCGGAGAAAAACTGTTTTTT. The rearrangement links TRBV7-9 to TRBJ1-4; 9 bases fit TRBD1. Germline CDR1 and CDR2: SEHNR and FQNEAQ (reference sequence). There are 16 residues in the CDR3. The V gene end was trimmed by 5 bases and the J gene end by 8 bases; junction bases not matched to a gene: 12.